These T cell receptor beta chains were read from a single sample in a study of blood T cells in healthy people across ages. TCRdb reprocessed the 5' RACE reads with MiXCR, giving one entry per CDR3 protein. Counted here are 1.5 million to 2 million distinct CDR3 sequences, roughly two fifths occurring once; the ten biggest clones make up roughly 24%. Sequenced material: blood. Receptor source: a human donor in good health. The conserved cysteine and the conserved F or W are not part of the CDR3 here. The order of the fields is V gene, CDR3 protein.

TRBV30	AGTTWTTGMNTEAF
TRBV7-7	ASSLDRANNEQF
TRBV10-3	AISGAGGLRETQY
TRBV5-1	ASSFSGGVSDEQF
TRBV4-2	ASSQDLSSGNYGYT
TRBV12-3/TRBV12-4	ASSRGQERGYT
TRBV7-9	ASSNERNRNVLT
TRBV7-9	ASSPELQVRETQY
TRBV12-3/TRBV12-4	ASSFLSPTGNYGYT
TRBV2	ASSEGGRSYNEQF
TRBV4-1	ASSQYGGQSYEQY
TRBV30	AWKPSTLAGELF
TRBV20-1	SSLRQGGGLNIQY
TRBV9	ASSVVSGKSEAF
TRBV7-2	ASSLIGGLFDTQY